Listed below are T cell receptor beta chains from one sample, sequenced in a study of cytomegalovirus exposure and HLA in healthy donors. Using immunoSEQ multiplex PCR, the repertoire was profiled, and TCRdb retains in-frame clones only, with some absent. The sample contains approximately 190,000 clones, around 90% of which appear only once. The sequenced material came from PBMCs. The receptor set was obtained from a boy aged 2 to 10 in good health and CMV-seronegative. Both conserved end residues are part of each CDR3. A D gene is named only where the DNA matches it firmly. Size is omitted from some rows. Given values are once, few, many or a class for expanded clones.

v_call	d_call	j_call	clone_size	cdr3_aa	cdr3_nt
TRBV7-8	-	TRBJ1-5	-	CASTDYSNQPQHF	TGTGCCAGCACAGACTATAGCAATCAGCCCCAGCATTTT
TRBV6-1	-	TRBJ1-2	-	CASSDAVNYGYTF	TGTGCCAGCAGTGACGCGGTTAACTATGGCTACACCTTC
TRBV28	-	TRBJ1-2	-	CATHTDGGYTF	TGTGCCACACACACAGATGGCGGCTACACCTTC
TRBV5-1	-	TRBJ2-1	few	CASSLVGGVDYNEQFF	TGCGCCAGCAGCTTGGTGGGAGGAGTGGATTACAATGAGCAGTTCTTC
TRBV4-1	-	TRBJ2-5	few	CASSQLPGETQYF	TGCGCCAGCAGCCAATTACCAGGAGAGACCCAGTACTTC
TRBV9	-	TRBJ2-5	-	CASSPGYGGETQYF	TGTGCCAGCAGCCCCGGATACGGAGGAGAGACCCAGTACTTC
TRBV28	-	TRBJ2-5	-	CASSYRFAGQETQYF	TGTGCCAGCAGTTACAGGTTTGCGGGACAAGAGACCCAGTACTTC
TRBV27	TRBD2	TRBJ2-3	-	CASSFKSTSGRAGEATQYF	TGTGCCAGCAGTTTTAAGAGCACTAGCGGGAGGGCCGGGGAGGCTACGCAGTATTTT
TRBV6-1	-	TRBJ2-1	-	CASSEEWTAPYNEQFF	TGTGCCAGCAGTGAAGAGTGGACAGCCCCCTACAATGAGCAGTTCTTC
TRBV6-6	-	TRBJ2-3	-	CASSYQAGTDTQYF	TGTGCCAGCAGTTACCAAGCGGGCACAGATACGCAGTATTTT
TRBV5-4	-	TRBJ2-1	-	CASSLVGSADEQFF	TGTGCCAGCAGCTTGGTAGGATCTGCGGATGAGCAGTTCTTC
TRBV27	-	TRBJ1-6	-	CASSLAGFGNSPLHF	TGTGCCAGCAGTTTAGCAGGTTTCGGTAATTCACCCCTCCACTTT
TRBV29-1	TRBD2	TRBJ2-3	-	CSVEKREVDTQYF	TGCAGCGTTGAGAAGCGGGAGGTGGATACGCAGTATTTT
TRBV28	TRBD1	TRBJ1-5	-	CASGSGTGDSNQPQHF	TGTGCCAGCGGGTCCGGGACAGGGGATAGCAATCAGCCCCAGCATTTT
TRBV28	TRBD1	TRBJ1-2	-	CASSFGWTGSGYGYTF	TGTGCCAGCAGCTTTGGATGGACAGGGTCGGGCTATGGCTACACCTTC
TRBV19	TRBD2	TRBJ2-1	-	CASSIGGATYNEQFF	TGTGCCAGTAGTATCGGGGGGGCTACCTACAATGAGCAGTTCTTC
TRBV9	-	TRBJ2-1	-	CASSGDWSSYNEQFF	TGTGCCAGCAGCGGAGACTGGAGCTCCTACAATGAGCAGTTCTTC
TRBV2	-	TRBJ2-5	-	CASSDGETQYF	TGTGCCAGCAGTGACGGAGAGACCCAGTACTTC
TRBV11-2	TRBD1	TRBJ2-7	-	CASSFRLGQGSNEQYF	TGTGCCAGCAGCTTCAGGTTAGGACAGGGGAGCAACGAGCAGTACTTC
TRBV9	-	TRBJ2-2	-	CASSVGQGYYTGELFF	TGTGCCAGCAGCGTAGGGCAGGGGTATTACACCGGGGAGCTGTTTTTT
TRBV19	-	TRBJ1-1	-	CASRPHTNTEAFF	TGTGCCAGTAGGCCACATACGAACACTGAAGCTTTCTTT
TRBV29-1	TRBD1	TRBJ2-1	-	CSTQTGDEQFF	TGCAGCACCCAGACAGGGGATGAGCAGTTCTTC
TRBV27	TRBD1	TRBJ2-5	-	CASSPGTGVGETQYF	TGTGCCAGCAGTCCAGGGACAGGGGTCGGAGAGACCCAGTACTTC
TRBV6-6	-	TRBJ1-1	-	CASSRESEAFF	TGTGCCAGCAGCCGCGAATCTGAAGCTTTCTTT
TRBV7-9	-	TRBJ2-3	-	CSSSLVGAPTDTQYF	TGTTCCAGCAGCTTAGTAGGGGCCCCCACAGATACGCAGTATTTT
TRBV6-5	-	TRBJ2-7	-	CASSYRGGYEQYF	TGTGCCAGCAGTTACAGGGGAGGCTACGAGCAGTACTTC
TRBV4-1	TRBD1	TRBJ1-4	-	CASSQGRGQENEKLFF	TGCGCCAGCAGCCAAGGGCGGGGACAGGAGAATGAAAAACTGTTTTTT
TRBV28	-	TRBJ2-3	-	CASFRPTGPTDTQYF	TGTGCCAGCTTCCGGCCCACAGGTCCCACAGATACGCAGTATTTT
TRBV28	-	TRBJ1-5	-	CASSFRTWTDSNQPQHF	TGTGCCAGCAGTTTTAGAACGTGGACAGATAGCAATCAGCCCCAGCATTTT
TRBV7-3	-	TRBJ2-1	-	CASSADSSYNEQFF	TGTGCCAGCAGCGCAGACTCCTCTTACAATGAGCAGTTCTTC
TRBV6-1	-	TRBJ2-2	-	CASSSNTGELFF	TGTGCCAGCAGCTCCAACACCGGGGAGCTGTTTTTT
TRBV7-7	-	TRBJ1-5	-	CASSLAPPSPGNQPQHF	TGTGCCAGCAGCTTAGCGCCCCCTTCTCCGGGCAATCAGCCCCAGCATTTT
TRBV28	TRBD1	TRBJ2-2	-	CASSSGAGGVTNTGELFF	TGTGCCAGCAGTTCCGGGGCAGGGGGAGTCACGAACACCGGGGAGCTGTTTTTT
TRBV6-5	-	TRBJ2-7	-	CASSYSRGTYEQYF	TGTGCCAGCAGTTACTCCAGGGGCACCTACGAGCAGTACTTC
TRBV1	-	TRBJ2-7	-	CTSSLTEGASGRDSYEQYF	TGCACCAGCAGCCTCACCGAAGGGGCTAGCGGGAGAGATTCCTACGAGCAGTACTTC
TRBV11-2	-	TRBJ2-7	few	CASSSPTGSAEQYF	TGTGCCAGCAGCTCCCCGACAGGAAGCGCCGAGCAGTACTTC
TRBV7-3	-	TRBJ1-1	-	CASSRQSNTEAFF	TGTGCCAGCAGCCGACAGTCGAACACTGAAGCTTTCTTT
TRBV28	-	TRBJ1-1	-	CASSSPDGGWNTEAFF	TGTGCCAGCAGTTCCCCGGACGGAGGATGGAACACTGAAGCTTTCTTT
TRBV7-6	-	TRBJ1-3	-	CASSTGYSGNTIYF	TGTGCCAGCAGCACAGGTTACTCTGGAAACACCATATATTTT
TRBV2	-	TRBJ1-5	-	CASSDRLKSQPQHF	TGTGCCAGCTCCGACAGGTTGAAGAGTCAGCCCCAGCATTTT
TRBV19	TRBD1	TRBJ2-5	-	CASSIDSGTGETQYF	TGTGCCAGTAGTATAGATTCTGGGACAGGAGAGACCCAGTACTTC
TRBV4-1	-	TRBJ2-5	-	CASSQATLTAGKGETQYF	TGCGCCAGCAGCCAAGCCACCCTCACGGCGGGAAAGGGAGAGACCCAGTACTTC
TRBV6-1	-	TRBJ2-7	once	CASSITRYEQYF	TGTGCCAGCAGTATTACTAGATACGAGCAGTACTTC
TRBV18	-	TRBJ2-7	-	CASSPRQALSEQYF	TGTGCCAGCTCACCCCGACAGGCCCTCAGCGAGCAGTACTTC
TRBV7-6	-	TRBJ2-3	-	CASSPTGLLDTQYF	TGTGCCAGCAGCCCCACAGGGCTCCTAGATACGCAGTATTTT
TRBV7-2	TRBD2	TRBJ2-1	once	CASSPRRAGGNEQFF	TGTGCCAGCAGCCCTAGGCGGGCGGGAGGCAATGAGCAGTTCTTC
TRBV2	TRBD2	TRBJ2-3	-	CASSGNSGGTDTQYF	TGTGCCAGCAGTGGAAATAGCGGGGGCACAGATACGCAGTATTTT
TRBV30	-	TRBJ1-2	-	CAWSHRGAVRGANYGYTF	TGTGCCTGGAGTCACCGGGGGGCAGTGCGGGGGGCTAACTATGGCTACACCTTC
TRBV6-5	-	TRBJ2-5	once	CASSHLQGSQETQYF	TGTGCCAGCAGTCATTTACAGGGCTCCCAAGAGACCCAGTACTTC
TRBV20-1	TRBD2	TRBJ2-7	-	CSATLAAEQYF	TGCAGTGCTACACTAGCGGCCGAGCAGTACTTC
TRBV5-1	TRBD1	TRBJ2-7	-	CASSPGTGVIYEQYF	TGCGCCAGCAGCCCCGGGACAGGGGTGATTTACGAGCAGTACTTC